This T cell receptor (beta chain) is drawn from a study of CD8 T cells in Susac syndrome. Random hexamers were used to reverse transcribe the RNA input (about 0.5 to 1 ug). MiXCR was run by TCRdb on the immunoSEQ multiplex PCR reads, yielding one entry per CDR3 protein. The data hold roughly 190,000 distinct CDR3 sequences, with approximately 95% observed a single time. The receptor comes from a human donor with Susac syndrome. Sequencing input: CD8+ T cells from PBMCs.

CDR3 residues: CASSQDRGDTEAFF. CDR3 nucleotide sequence: TGCGCCAGCAGCCAAGATCGGGGGGACACTGAAGCTTTCTTT. The chain recombines TRBV4-1 with TRBJ1-1, with a tentative D call TRBD1 (5 bases). CDR1 MGHRA and CDR2 YSYEKL come from the germline V gene. V lost 0 bases, J lost 3 bases, and 8 bases lay in between. The CDR3 runs to 14 residues.